The sequence of this T cell receptor beta chain was determined in a study of shared clonotypes between healthy human individuals. Sequencing used immunoSEQ multiplex PCR; TCRdb keeps in-frame clones, though not all of them. Of over a million clones listed, approximately 98.5% are singletons. What was sequenced was naive CD4+ T cells sorted from blood. Stated subset: CD45RA+ positively selected. The clonotype was recovered from a man aged 30 to 39 in good health.

CDR3 DNA sequence: TGCAGCGCGGAATCAGATACGCAGTATTTT. It codes for CSAESDTQYF. The chain uses TRBV20-1 and TRBJ2-3; D is unresolved. This CDR3 is 10 amino acids long. CDR1 and CDR2 (germline): DFQATT, SNEGSKA (reference sequence).